These T cell receptor beta chains were read from a single sample in a study of T-cell reconstitution after alpha-beta-depleted transplantation in children. Each CDR3 protein gets one entry after TCRdb re-called the PCR reads with MiXCR. The sample gives about 240,000 distinct CDR3 sequences, 12% of which show up once; over 2% is in the top ten. The sample was PBMCs from the stem cell graft donor, taken from the stem cell graft. The origin of the receptors is a human donor who donated a stem cell graft to a child with acute lymphoblastic leukemia. CDR3s include the opening cysteine and the closing phenylalanine or tryptophan. D genes are given only for firm matches. Some rows mark clone size as missing; the rest say once, few, many or name a class of expanded clone.

DNA: TGCAGTGCTACGGGACAGGGGGCTCTGGAGACCCAGTACTTC
CDR3: CSATGQGALETQYF
V: TRBV20-1
J: TRBJ2-5
D: TRBD1
size: -

DNA: TGCGCCAGCTCCTTAACAGGGGCGCTTGAAGCTTTCTTT
CDR3: CASSLTGALEAFF
V: TRBV5-1
J: TRBJ1-1
D: TRBD1
size: -

DNA: TGTGCCAGCAGCCAAGATTGGGCGGGAGCCGACTCTGGGGCCAACGTCCTGACTTTC
CDR3: CASSQDWAGADSGANVLTF
V: TRBV4-2
J: TRBJ2-6
D: TRBD2
size: many

DNA: TGTGCCAGCAGCTTAGTCCCGGGAGCCCTAGGGACTGAAGCTTTCTTT
CDR3: CASSLVPGALGTEAFF
V: TRBV11-2
J: TRBJ1-1
D: -
size: many

DNA: TGTGCCAGCTCACCACCGGGCAGGGCAGCTGGAAACACCATATATTTT
CDR3: CASSPPGRAAGNTIYF
V: TRBV18
J: TRBJ1-3
D: -
size: many

DNA: TGTGCCACCAGAAGACTAGCGGGAGGGCCTTACGAGCAGTACTTC
CDR3: CATRRLAGGPYEQYF
V: TRBV24-1
J: TRBJ2-7
D: TRBD2
size: many

DNA: TGTGCCAGCAGCACACAGAGCCCGGTAGCCAAAAACATTCAGTACTTC
CDR3: CASSTQSPVAKNIQYF
V: TRBV7-9
J: TRBJ2-4
D: -
size: -

DNA: TGCAGTGCTAGGTACCAGTACGAGCAGTACTTC
CDR3: CSARYQYEQYF
V: TRBV20-1
J: TRBJ2-7
D: -
size: many

DNA: TGTGCCATAGGGACAGGGGGCTCCTACGAGCAGTACTTC
CDR3: CAIGTGGSYEQYF
V: TRBV10-3
J: TRBJ2-7
D: TRBD1
size: many

DNA: TGCAGTGCTAGAGATCGGCTACCAACAGATACGCAGTATTTT
CDR3: CSARDRLPTDTQYF
V: TRBV20-1
J: TRBJ2-3
D: -
size: -

DNA: TGTGCCTTGACCGGGACAGGACACACCGGGGAGCTGTTTTTT
CDR3: CALTGTGHTGELFF
V: TRBV30
J: TRBJ2-2
D: TRBD1
size: -

DNA: TGTGCCAGTGCTAGGGTGGGCGGCTCTGAAGCTTTCTTT
CDR3: CASARVGGSEAFF
V: TRBV7-9
J: TRBJ1-1
D: -
size: many

DNA: TGTGCCATCAGTGCAAGTTACGGGACAGGTGGTAGCCCTGGGGCCAACGTCCTGACTTTC
CDR3: CAISASYGTGGSPGANVLTF
V: TRBV10-3
J: TRBJ2-6
D: TRBD1
size: many

DNA: TGCGCCAGCAGCTTTGTCGGGAACTACGAGCAGTACTTC
CDR3: CASSFVGNYEQYF
V: TRBV5-1
J: TRBJ2-7
D: -
size: many

DNA: TGTGCCATCACCCTGGACAGGGGGAGAGATGGCTACACCTTC
CDR3: CAITLDRGRDGYTF
V: TRBV10-3
J: TRBJ1-2
D: TRBD1
size: many

DNA: TGTGCCATCTGCGGGCGGGGGGGCGACAATGAGCAGTTCTTC
CDR3: CAICGRGGDNEQFF
V: TRBV3-1
J: TRBJ2-1
D: TRBD2
size: -

DNA: TGTGCCAGCAGTGGGAGTGACTACGAGCAGTACTTC
CDR3: CASSGSDYEQYF
V: TRBV6-1
J: TRBJ2-7
D: -
size: many

DNA: TGTGCCAGCAGCGCCGACTTTGAGGGCCTCAACCGCGATACGCAGTATTTT
CDR3: CASSADFEGLNRDTQYF
V: TRBV14
J: TRBJ2-3
D: -
size: many

DNA: TGTGCCAGCAGTTTATGGGGACCTGAAGCTTTCTTT
CDR3: CASSLWGPEAFF
V: TRBV28
J: TRBJ1-1
D: -
size: -

DNA: TGCGCCAGCAGTGACAGAGTATACAATGAGCAGTTCTTC
CDR3: CASSDRVYNEQFF
V: TRBV10-2
J: TRBJ2-1
D: -
size: many